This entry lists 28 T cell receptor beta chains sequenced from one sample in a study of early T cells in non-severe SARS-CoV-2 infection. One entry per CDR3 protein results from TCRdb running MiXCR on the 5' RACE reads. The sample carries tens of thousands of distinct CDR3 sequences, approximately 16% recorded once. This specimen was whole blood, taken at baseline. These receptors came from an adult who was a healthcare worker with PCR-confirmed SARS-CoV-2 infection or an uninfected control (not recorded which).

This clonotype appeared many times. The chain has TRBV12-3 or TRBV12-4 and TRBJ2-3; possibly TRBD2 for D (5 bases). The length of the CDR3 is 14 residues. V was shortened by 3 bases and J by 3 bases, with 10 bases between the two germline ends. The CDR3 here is CASSFEGSTDTQYF. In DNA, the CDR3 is TGTGCCAGCAGTTTTGAGGGAAGTACAGATACGCAGTATTTT.

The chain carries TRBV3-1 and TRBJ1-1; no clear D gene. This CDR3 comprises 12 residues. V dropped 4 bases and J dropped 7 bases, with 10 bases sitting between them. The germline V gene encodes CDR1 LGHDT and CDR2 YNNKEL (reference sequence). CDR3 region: CASSPNLIEAFF. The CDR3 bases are TGTGCCAGCAGCCCGAACCTGATTGAAGCTTTCTTT.

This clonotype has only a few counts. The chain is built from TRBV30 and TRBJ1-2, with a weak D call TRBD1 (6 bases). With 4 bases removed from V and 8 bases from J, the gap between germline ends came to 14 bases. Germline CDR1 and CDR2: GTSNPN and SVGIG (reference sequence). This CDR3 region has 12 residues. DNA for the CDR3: TGTGCCTGGACTTCACAGGGTAGAGGCTACACCTTC. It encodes CAWTSQGRGYTF.

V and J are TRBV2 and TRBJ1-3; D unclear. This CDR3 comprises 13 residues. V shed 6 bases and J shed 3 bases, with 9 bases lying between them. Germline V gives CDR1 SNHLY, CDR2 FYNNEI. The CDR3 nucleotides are TGTGCCAGCAGAGACGGGGTTGGAAACACCATATATTTT. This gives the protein CASRDGVGNTIYF.

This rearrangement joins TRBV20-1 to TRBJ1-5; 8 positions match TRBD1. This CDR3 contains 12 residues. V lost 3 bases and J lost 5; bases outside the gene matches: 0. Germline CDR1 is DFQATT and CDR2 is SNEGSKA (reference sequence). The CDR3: CSARTGDQPQHF. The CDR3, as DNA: TGCAGTGCTAGGACAGGGGATCAGCCCCAGCATTTT.

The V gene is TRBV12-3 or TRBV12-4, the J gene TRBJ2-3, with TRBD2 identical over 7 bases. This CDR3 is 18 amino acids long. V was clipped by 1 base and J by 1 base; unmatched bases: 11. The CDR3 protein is CASSLVVNDLAGTDTQYF. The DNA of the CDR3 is TGTGCCAGCAGTTTAGTCGTTAACGATCTAGCGGGCACAGATACGCAGTATTTT.

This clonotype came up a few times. The CDR3 region is CASKWGRGTDTQYF. CDR3 sequence (DNA): TGTGCCAGCAAGTGGGGCCGAGGCACAGATACGCAGTATTTT. This chain connects TRBV12-3 or TRBV12-4 to TRBJ2-3, with D tentatively TRBD1 (5 bases). The V end was cut by 7 bases, the J end by 1 base, with 12 bases between. The CDR3 contains 14 residues.

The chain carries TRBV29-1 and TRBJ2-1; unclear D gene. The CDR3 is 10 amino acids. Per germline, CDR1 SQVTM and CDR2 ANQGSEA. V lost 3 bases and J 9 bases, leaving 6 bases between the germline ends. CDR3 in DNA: TGCAGCGTTGACTCCGGTGAGCAGTTCTTC. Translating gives CSVDSGEQFF.

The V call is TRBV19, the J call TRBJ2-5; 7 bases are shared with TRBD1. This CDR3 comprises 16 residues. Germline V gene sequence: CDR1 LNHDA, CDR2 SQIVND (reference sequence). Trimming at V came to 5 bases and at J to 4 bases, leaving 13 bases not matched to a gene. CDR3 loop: CASSFFSHRGGETQYF. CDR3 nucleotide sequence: TGTGCCAGTAGTTTTTTCTCCCACAGGGGTGGAGAGACCCAGTACTTC.

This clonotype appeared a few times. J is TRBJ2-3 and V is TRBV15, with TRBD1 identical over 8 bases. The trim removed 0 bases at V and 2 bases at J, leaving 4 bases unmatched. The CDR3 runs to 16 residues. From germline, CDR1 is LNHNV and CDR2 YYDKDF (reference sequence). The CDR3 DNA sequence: TGTGCCACCAGCAGAGATAACCAGGGGGCCACAGATACGCAGTATTTT. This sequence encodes CATSRDNQGATDTQYF.

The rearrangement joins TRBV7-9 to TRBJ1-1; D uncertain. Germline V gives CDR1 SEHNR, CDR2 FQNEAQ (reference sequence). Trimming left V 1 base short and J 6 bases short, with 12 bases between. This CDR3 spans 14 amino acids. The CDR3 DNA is TGTGCCAGCAGCTTAGACTCTCCCCGCGCTGAAGCTTTCTTT. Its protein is CASSLDSPRAEAFF.

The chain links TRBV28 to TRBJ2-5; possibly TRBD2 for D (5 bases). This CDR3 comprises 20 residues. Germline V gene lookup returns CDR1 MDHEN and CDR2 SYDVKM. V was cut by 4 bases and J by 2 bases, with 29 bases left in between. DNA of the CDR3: TGTGCCAGCAGTTCTCTCCCGTCGGCCGAGGAGGACGATTATCAAGAGACCCAGTACTTC. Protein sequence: CASSSLPSAEEDDYQETQYF.

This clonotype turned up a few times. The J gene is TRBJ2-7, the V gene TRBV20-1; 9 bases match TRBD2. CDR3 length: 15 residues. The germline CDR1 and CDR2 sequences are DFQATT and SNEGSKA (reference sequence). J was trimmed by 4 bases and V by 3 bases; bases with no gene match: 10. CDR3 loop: CSARAAGTSFYEQYF. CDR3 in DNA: TGCAGTGCTAGGGCCGCCGGGACTAGCTTTTACGAGCAGTACTTC.

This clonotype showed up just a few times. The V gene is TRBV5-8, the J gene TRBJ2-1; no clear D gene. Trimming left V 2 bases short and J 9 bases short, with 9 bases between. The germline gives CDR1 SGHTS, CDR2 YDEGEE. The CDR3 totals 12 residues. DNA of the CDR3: TGTGCCAGCAGCTTTGAACTGGGTGAGCAGTTCTTC. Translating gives CASSFELGEQFF.

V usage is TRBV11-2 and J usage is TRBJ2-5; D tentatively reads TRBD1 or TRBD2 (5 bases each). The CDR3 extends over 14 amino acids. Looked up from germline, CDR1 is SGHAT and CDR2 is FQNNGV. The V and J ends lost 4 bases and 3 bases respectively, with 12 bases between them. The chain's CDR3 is CASSSPGRKETQYF. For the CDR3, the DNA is TGTGCCAGCAGCTCCCCGGGACGAAAAGAGACCCAGTACTTC.

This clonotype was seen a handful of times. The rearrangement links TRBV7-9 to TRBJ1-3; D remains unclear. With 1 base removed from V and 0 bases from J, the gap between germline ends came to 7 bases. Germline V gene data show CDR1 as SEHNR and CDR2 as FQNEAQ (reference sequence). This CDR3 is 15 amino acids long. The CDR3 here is CASSLGRNSGNTIYF. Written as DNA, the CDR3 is TGTGCCAGCAGCTTAGGGAGGAACTCTGGAAACACCATATATTTT.

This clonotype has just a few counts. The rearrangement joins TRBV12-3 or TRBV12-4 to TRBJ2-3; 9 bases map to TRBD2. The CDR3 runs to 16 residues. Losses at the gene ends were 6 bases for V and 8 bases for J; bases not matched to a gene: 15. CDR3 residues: CASRGVAGVRGVTQYF. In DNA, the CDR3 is TGTGCCAGCAGGGGCGTAGCGGGAGTTAGGGGGGTTACGCAGTATTTT.

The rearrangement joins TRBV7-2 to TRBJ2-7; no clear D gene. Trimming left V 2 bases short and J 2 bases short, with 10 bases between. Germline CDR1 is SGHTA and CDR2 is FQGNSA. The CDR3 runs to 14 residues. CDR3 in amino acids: CASSLWAATYEQYF. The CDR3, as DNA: TGTGCCAGCAGCTTATGGGCGGCGACCTACGAGCAGTACTTC.

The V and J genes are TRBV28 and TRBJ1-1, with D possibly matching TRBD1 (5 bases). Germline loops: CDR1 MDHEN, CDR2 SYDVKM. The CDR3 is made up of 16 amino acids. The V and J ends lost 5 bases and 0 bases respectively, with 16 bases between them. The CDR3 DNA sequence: TGTGCCAGCAGTCCCTCCGGGGCTCTCTTGAACACTGAAGCTTTCTTT. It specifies CASSPSGALLNTEAFF. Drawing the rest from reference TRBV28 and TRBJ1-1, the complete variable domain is DVKVTQSSRYLVKRTGEKVFLECVQDMDHENMFWYRQDPGLGLRLIYFSYDVKMKEKGDIPEGYSVSREKKERFSLILESASTNQTSMYLCASSPSGALLNTEAFFGQGTRLTVV.

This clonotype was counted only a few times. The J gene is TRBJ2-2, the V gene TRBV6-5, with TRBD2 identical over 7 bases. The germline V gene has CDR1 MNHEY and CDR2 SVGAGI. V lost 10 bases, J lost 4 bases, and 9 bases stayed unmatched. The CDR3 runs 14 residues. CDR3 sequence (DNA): TGTGCCACCATGAGGGAGGGCCCCACCGGGGAGCTGTTTTTT. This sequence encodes CATMREGPTGELFF.

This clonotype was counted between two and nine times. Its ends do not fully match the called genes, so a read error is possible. In DNA form, the CDR3 reads TGTGCTAGTGGTTTGGTTGAACAGGTCGGAGATTTT. It is translated as CASGLVEQVGDF. J is TRBJ2-3 and V is TRBV12-5, with D perhaps matching TRBD1 (5 bases). Germline CDR1 and CDR2: LGHNT and FRNRAP. The CDR3 is 12 residues long.

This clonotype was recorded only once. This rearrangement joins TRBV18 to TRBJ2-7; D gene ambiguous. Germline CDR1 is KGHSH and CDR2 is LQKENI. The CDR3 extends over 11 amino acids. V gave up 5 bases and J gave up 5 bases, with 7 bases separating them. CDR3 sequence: CASSVRDEQYF. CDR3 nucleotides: TGTGCCAGCTCAGTAAGGGACGAGCAGTACTTC.

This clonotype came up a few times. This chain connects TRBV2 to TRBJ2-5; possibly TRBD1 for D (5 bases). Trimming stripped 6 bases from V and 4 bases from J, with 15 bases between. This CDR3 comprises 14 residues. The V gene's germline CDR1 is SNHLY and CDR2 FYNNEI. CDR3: CASRGPFFGETQYF. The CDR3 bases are TGTGCCAGCAGGGGGCCCTTTTTTGGAGAGACCCAGTACTTC.

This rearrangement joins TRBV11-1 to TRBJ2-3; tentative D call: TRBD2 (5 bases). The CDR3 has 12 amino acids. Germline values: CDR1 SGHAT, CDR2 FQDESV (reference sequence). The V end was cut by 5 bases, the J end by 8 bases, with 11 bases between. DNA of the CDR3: TGTGCCAGCAGCCCCGGGGAAGTTACGCAGTATTTT. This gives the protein CASSPGEVTQYF.

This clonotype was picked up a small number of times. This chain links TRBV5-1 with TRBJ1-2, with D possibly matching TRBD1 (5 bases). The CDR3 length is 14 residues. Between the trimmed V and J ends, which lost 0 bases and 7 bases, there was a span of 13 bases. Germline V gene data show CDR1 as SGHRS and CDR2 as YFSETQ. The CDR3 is CASSLDRTQSGYTF. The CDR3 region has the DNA TGCGCCAGCAGCTTGGACAGGACTCAGAGTGGCTACACCTTC.

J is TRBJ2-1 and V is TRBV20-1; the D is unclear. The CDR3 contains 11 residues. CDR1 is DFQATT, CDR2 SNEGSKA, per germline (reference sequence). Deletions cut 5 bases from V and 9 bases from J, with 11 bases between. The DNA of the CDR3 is TGCAGTGCTGCTGGAGTTAGTGAGCAGTTCTTC. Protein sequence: CSAAGVSEQFF.

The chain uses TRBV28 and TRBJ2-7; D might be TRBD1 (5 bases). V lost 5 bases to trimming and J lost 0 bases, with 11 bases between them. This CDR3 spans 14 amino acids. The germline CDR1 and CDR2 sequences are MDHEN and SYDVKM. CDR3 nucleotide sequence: TGTGCCAGCAGTAACTATCAGGGCTCCTACGAGCAGTACTTC. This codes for CASSNYQGSYEQYF. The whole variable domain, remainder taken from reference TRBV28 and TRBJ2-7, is DVKVTQSSRYLVKRTGEKVFLECVQDMDHENMFWYRQDPGLGLRLIYFSYDVKMKEKGDIPEGYSVSREKKERFSLILESASTNQTSMYLCASSNYQGSYEQYFGPGTRLTVT.

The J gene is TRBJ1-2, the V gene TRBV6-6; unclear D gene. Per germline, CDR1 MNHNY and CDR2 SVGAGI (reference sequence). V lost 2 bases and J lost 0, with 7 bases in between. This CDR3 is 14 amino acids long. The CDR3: CASSYVPSNYGYTF. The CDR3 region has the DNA TGTGCCAGCAGTTACGTCCCGTCTAACTATGGCTACACCTTC.